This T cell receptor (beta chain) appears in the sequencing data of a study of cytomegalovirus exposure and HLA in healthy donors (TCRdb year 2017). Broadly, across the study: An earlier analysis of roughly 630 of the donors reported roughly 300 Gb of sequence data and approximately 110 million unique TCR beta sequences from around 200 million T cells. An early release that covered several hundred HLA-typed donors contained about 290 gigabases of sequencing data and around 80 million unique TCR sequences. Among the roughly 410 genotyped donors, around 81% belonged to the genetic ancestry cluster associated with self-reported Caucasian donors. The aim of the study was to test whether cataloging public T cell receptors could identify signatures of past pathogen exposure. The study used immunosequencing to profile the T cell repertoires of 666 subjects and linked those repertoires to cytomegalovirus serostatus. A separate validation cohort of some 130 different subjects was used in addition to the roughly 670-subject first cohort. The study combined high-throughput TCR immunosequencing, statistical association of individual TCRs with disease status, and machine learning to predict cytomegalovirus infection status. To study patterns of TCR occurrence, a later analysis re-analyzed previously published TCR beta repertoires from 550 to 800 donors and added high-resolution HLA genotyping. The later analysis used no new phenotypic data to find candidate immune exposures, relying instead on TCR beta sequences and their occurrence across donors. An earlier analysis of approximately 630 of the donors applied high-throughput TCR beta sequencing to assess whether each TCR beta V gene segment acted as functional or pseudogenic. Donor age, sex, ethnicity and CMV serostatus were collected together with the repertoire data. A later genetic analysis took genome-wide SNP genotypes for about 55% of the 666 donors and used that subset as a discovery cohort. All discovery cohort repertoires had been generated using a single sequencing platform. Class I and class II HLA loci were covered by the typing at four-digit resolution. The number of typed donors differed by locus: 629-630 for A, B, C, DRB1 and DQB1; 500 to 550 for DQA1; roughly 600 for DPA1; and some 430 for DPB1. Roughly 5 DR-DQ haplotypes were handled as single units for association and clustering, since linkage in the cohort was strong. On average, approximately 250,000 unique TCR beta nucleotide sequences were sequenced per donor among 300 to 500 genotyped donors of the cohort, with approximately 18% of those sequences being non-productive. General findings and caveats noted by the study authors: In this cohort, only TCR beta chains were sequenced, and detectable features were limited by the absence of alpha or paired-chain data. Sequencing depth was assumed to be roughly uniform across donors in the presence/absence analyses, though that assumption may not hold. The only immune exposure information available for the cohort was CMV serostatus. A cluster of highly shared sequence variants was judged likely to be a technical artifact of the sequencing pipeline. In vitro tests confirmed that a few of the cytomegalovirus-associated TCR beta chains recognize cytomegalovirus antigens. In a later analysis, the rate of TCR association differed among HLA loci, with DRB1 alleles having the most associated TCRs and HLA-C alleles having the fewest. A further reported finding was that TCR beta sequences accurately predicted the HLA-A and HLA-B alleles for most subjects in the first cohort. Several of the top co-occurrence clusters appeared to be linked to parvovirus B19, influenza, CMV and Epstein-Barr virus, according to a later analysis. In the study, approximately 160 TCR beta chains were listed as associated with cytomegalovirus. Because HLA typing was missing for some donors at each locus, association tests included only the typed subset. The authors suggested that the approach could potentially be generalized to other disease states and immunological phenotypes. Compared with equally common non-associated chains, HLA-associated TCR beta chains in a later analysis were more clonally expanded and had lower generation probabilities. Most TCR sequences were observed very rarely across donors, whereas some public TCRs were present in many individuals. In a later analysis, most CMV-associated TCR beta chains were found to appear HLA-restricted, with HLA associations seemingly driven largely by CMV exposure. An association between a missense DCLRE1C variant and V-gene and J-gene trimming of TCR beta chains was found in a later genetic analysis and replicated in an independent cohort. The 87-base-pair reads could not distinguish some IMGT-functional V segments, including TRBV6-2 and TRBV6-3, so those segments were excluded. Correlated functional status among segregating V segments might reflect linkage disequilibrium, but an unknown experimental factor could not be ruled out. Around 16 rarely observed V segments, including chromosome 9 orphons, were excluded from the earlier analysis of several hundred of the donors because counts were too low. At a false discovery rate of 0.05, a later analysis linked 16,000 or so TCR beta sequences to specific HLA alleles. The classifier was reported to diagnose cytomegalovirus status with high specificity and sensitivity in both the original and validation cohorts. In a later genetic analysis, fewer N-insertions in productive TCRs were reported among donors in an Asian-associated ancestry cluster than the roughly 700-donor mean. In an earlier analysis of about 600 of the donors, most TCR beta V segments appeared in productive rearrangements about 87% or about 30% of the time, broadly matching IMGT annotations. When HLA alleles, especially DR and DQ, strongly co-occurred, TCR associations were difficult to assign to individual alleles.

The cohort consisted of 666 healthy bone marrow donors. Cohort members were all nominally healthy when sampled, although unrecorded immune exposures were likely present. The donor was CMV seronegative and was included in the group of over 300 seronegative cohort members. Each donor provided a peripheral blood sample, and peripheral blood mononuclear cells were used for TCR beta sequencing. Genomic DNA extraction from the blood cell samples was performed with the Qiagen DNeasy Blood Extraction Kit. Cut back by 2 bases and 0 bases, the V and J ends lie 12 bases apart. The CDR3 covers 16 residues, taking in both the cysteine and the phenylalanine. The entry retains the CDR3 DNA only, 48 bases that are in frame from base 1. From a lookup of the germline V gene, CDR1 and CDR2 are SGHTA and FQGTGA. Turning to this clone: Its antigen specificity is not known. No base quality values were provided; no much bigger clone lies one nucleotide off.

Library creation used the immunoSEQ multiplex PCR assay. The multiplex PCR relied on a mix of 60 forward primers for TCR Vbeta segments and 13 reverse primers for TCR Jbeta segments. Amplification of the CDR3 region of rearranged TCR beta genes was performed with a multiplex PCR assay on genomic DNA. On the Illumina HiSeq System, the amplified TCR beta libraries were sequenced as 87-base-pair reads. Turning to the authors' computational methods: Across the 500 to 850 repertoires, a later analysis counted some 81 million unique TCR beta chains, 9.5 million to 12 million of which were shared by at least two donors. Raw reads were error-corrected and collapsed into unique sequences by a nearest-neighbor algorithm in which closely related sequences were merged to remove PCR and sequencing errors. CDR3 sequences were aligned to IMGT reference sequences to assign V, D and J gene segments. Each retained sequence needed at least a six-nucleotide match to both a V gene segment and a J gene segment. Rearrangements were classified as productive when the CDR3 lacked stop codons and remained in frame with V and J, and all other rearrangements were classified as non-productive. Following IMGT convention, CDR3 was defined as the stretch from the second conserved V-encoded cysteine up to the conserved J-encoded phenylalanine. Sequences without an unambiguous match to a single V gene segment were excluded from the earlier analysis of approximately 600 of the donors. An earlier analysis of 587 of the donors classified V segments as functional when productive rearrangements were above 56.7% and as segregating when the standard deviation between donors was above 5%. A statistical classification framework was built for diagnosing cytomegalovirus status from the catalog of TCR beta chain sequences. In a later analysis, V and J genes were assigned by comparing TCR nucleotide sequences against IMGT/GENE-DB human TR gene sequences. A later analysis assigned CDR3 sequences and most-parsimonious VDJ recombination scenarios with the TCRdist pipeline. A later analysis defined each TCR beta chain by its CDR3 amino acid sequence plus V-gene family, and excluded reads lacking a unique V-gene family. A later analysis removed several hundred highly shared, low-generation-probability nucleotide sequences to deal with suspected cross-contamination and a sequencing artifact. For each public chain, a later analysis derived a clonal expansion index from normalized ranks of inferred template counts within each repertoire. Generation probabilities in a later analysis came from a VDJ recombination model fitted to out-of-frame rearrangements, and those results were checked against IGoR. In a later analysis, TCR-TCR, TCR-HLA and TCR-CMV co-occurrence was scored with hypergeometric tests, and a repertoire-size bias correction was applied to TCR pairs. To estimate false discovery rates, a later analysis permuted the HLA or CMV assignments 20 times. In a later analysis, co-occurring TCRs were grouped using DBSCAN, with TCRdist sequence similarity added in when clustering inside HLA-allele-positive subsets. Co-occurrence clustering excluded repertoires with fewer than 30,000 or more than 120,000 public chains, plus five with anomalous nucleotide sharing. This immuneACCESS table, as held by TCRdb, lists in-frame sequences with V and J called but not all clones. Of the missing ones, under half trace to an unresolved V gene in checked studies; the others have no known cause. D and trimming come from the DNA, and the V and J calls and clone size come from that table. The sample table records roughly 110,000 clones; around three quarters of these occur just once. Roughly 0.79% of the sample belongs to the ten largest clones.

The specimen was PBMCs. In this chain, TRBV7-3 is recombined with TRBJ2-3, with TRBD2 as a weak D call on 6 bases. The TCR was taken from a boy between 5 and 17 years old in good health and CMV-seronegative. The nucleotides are TGTGCCAGCAGCTTATGGGGGAGCGGGAGCACAGATACGCAGTATTTT. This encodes CASSLWGSGSTDTQYF.